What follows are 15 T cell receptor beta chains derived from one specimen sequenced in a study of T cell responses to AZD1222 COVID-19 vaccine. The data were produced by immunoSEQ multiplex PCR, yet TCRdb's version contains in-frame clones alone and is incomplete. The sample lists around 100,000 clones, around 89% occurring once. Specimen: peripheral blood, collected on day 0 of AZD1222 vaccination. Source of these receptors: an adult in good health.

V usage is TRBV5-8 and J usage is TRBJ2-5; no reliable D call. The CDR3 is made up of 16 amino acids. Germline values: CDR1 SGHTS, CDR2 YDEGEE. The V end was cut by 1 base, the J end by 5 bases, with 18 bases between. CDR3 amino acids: CASSLIGPTDGETQYF. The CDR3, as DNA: TGTGCCAGCAGCTTGATAGGGCCGACCGACGGGGAGACCCAGTACTTC.

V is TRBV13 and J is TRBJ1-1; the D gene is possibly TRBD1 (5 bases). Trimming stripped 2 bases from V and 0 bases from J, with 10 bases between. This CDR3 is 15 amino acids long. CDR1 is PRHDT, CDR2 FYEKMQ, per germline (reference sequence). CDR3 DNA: TGTGCCAGCAGCTTACTGAACAGGATGAACACTGAAGCTTTCTTT. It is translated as CASSLLNRMNTEAFF.

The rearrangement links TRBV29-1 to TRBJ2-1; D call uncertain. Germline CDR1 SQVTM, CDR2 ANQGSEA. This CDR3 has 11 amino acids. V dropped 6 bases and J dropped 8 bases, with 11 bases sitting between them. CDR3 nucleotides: TGCAGCGTCCGACTTCCCCATGAGCAGTTCTTC. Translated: CSVRLPHEQFF.

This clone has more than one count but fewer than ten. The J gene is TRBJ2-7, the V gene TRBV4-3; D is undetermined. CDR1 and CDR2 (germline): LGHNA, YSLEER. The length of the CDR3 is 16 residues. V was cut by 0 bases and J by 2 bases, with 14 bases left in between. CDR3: CASSQDRWSATYEQYF. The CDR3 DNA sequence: TGCGCCAGCAGCCAAGATCGGTGGTCGGCTACCTACGAGCAGTACTTC.

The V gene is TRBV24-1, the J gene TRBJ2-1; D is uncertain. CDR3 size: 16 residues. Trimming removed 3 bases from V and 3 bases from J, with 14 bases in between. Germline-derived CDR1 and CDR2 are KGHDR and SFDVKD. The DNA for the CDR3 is TGTGCCACCAGTGATCCTGAGGAGACTGTCTACAATGAGCAGTTCTTC. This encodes CATSDPEETVYNEQFF.

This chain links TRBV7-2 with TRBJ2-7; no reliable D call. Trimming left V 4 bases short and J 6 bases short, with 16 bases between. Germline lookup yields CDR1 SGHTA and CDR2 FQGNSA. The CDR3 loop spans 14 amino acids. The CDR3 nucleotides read TGTGCCAGCAGCTCCTCGACAAGAAGAGGCGAGCAGTACTTC. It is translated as CASSSSTRRGEQYF.

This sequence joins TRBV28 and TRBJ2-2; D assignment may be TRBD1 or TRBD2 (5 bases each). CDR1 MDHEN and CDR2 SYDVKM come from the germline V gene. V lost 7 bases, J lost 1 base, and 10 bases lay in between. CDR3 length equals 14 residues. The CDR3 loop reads CASIKGRNTGELFF. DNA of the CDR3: TGTGCCAGCATCAAGGGACGGAACACCGGGGAGCTGTTTTTT.

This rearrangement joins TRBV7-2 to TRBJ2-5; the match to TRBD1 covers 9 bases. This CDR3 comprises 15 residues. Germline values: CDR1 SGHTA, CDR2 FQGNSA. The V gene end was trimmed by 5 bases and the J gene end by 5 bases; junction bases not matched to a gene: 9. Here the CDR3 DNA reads TGTGCCAGCAGCGCCTACGGACAGGGGAAGGAGACCCAGTACTTC. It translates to CASSAYGQGKETQYF.

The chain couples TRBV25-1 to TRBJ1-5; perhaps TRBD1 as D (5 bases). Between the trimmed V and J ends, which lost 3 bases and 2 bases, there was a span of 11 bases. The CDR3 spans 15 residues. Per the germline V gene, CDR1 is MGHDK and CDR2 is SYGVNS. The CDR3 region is CASSDQGGGNQPQHF. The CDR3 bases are TGTGCCAGCAGTGACCAGGGCGGGGGCAATCAGCCCCAGCATTTT.

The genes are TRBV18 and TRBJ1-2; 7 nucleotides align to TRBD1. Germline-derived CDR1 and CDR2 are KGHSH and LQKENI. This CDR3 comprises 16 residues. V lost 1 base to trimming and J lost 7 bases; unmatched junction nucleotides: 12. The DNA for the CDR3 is TGTGCCAGCTCACCACTGTCTACAGGGGTTTCGAGTGGCTACACCTTC. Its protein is CASSPLSTGVSSGYTF. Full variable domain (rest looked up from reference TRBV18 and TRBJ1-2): NAGVMQNPRHLVRRRGQEARLRCSPMKGHSHVYWYRQLPEEGLKFMVYLQKENIIDESGMPKERFSAEFPKEGPSILRIQQVVRGDSAAYFCASSPLSTGVSSGYTFGSGTRLTVV.

The CDR3 nucleotides are TGTGCCACCAGTGATTTGATAGCGGGGGGCACAGATACGCAGTATTTT. This gives the protein CATSDLIAGGTDTQYF. This chain joins TRBV24-1 and TRBJ2-3, with 9 bases fitting TRBD2. There are 16 residues in the CDR3. With 0 bases clipped from V and 1 base from J, the junction kept 1 base outside the gene matches. Per germline, CDR1 KGHDR and CDR2 SFDVKD.

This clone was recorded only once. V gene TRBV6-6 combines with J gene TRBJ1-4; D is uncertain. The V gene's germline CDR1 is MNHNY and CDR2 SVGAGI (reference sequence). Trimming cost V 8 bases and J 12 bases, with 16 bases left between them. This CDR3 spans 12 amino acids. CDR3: CASGFRAWELFF. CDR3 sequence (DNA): TGTGCCAGCGGCTTCAGAGCATGGGAACTGTTTTTT.

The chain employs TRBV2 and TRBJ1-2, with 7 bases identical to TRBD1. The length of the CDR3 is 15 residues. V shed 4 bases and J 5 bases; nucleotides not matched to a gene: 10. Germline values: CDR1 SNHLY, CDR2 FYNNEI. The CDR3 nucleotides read TGTGCCAGCAGTGTTAACAGGGGATCATGGTATGGCTACACCTTC. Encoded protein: CASSVNRGSWYGYTF.

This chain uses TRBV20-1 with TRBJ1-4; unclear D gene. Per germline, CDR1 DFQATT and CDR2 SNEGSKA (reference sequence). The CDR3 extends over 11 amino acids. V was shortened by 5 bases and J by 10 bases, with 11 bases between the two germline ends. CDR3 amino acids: CSAPRAGKLFF. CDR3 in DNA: TGCAGTGCTCCCCGGGCGGGAAAACTGTTTTTT.

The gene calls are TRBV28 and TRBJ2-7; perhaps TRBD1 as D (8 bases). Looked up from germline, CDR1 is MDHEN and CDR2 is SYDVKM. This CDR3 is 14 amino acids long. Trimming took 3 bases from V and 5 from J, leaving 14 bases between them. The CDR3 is CASSFTGGADEQYF. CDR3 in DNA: TGTGCCAGCAGTTTTACAGGGGGGGCGGACGAGCAGTACTTC.